The T cell receptor (beta chain) described here comes from a study of T cell responses to AZD1222 COVID-19 vaccine. The ends were cut back, 0 bases at V and 2 bases at J, with 20 bases in the middle. Germline values: CDR1 WSHSY, CDR2 SAAADI. The CDR3 length is 19 residues. Sequenced by immunoSEQ multiplex PCR; TCRdb stores in-frame clones only, minus some. The sample has 120,000 or so clones; 90% are singletons. The receptor was derived from an adult in good health. The source material was peripheral blood, sampled on day 0 of AZD1222 vaccination. The chain has TRBV10-2 and TRBJ2-1, with D perhaps matching TRBD1 (6 bases). The CDR3 DNA reads as TGCGCCAGCAGTGAGTCGTCCCCGCTCCTGGGGGACACCTACAATGAGCAGTTCTTC. Its protein is CASSESSPLLGDTYNEQFF.